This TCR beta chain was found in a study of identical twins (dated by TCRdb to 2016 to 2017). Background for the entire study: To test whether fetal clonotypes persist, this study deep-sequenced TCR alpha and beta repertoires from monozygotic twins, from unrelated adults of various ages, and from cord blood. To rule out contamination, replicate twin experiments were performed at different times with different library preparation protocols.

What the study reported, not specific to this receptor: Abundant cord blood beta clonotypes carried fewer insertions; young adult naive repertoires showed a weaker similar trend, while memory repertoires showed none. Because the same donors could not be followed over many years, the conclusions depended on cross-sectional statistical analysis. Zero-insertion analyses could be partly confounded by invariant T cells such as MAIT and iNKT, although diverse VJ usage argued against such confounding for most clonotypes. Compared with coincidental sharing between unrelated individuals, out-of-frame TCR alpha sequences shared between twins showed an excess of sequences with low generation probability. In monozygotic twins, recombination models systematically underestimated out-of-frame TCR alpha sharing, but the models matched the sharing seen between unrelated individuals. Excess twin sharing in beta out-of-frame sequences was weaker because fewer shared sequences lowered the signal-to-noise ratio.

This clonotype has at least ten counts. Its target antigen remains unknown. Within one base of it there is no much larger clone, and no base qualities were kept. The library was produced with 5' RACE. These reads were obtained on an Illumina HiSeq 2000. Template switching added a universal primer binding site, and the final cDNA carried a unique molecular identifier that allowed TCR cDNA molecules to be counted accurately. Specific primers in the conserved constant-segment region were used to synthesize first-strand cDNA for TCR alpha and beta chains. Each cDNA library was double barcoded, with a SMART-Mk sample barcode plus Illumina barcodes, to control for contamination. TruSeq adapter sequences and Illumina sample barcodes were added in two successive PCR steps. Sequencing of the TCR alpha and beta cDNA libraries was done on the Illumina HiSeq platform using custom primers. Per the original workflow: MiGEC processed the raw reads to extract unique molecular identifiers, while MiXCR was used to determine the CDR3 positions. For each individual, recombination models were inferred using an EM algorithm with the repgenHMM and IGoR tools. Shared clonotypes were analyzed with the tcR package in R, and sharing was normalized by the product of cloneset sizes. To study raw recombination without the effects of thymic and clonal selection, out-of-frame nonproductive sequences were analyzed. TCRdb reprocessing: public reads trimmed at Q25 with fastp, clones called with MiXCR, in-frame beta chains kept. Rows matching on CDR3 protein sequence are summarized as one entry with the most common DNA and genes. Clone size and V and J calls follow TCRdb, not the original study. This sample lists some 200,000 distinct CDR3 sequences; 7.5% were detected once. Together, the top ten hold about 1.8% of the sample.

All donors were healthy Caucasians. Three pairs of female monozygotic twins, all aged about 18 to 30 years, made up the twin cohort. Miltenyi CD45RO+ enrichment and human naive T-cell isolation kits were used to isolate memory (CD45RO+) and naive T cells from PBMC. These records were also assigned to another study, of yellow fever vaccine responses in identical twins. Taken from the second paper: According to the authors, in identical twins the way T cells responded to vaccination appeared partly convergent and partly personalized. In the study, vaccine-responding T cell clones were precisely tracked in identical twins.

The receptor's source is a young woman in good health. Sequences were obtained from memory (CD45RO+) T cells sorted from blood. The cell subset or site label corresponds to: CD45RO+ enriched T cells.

In nucleotide form, the sequence is TGTGCCAGCAGCGTCACCGGGAACACTGGGGCCAACGTCCTGACTTTC. Translated, this gives CASSVTGNTGANVLTF. The chain links TRBV7-9 with TRBJ2-6, and perhaps TRBD2 as D gene, on 5 matching bases. V is clipped by 5 bases and J by 2 bases, and the sequence between their germline boundaries is 13 bases long. Spanning cysteine to phenylalanine, the CDR3 consists of 16 amino acids. The read is trimmed to its CDR3 DNA, 48 bases read in frame from base 1. Via the germline V gene (reference sequence), CDR1 is SEHNR and CDR2 FQNEAQ.